This TCR beta chain was captured by sequencing in a study of T cell clonality in common variable immunodeficiency (dated by TCRdb to the mid-2010s). Most CVID patients and most healthy controls were of Caucasian heritage. Heparinized peripheral whole blood samples of about 5 to 9 ml were obtained from each donor. Genomic DNA from adults with common variable immune deficiency (CVID) and from healthy adult controls was used to sequence TCRbeta CDR3 repertoires. There were around 22 healthy adult volunteers in the control group (roughly 12 female and some ten male), ranging in age from about 23 to 75 years, with a mean age of 34. Diluted blood was subjected to density centrifugation over Hypaque 1077 or Ficoll-Paque for isolation of peripheral blood mononuclear cells. Genomic DNA was extracted from unsorted mononuclear cells by Qiagen column purification or by a centrifugation-based method. General study outcomes and caveats: CVID TCRbeta sequences reportedly showed fewer deletions and N-nucleotide insertions and lacked highly modified clones with 13 or more V deletions. It was noted by the authors that sequencing of the repertoires of T cell subpopulations would be needed to clarify the cause of the increased clonality in CVID. Healthy controls shared more TCRbeta clones with each other than CVID subjects shared among themselves (p < 0.0001). TCRbeta clonality was higher in CVID subjects than in healthy controls (t-test p = 0.018), and the increase was most characteristic of about a third of subjects. Although equal DNA input was used, an average of approximately 82,000 unique sequences per sample was obtained for controls, compared with about 31,547 for CVID samples. Differences among patients in the CVID cohort limited the correlations between repertoire features and clinical complications.

V is shortened by 7 bases, J by 1 base, and the region joining them spans 4 bases. The CDR3 runs 11 residues from the cysteine to the phenylalanine. Part of the CDR3 DNA is given, 24 bases translated from base 1. Via the germline V gene (reference sequence), CDR1 is SEHNR and CDR2 FQNEAQ. CVID samples and control samples contributed equivalent amounts of genomic DNA as sequencing input. For every sample, a 60 bp segment covering the rearranged TCRbeta CDR3 region was amplified and then sequenced. TCRbeta amplification used the immunoSEQ assay, a bias-corrected multiplex PCR with high-throughput sequencing. As for how the authors treated the data: Each unique nucleotide sequence was treated as a clone and annotated with V, D and J genes, copy number and frequency. Sequences were labeled productive if in frame, and non-productive if out of frame or containing stop codons. Clonality was calculated from Shannon's entropy as previously described. The predicted amino acid sequences of productive clones were used to derive mean CDR3 Kyte-Doolittle hydropathy. The R hclust function was used to hierarchically cluster scaled V gene usage with Manhattan distance and complete linkage. To assess clone sharing by CDR3 amino acid sequence, 12 repertoires per group were resampled over 100 rounds. The repertoires were searched for over 60 published EBV-specific TCRbeta sequences and a few hundred published CMV-specific TCRbeta sequences. After two CVID samples that produced fewer than 10,000 sequences were dropped from the analysis, 35 to 45 CVID repertoires remained. Not all clones reach the TCRdb copy of this immuneACCESS table, which keeps in-frame sequences only. Checked studies attribute under half of the gap to unresolved V genes and leave the rest unexplained. D and trimming were read from the DNA, whereas the V and J calls and clone size are those reported in that table. For this sample, about 40,000 clones appear and none is a singleton. The top ten clonotypes cover around 2.1% of the sample.

As for this clone: The antigen it binds to is not known. The DNA ends 3 residues before the CDR3 does, and the rest of the CDR3 is filled in from the germline J gene.

The sequence was collected from a person between 18 and 75 years old in good health. The V gene is TRBV7-9 and the J gene is TRBJ1-1; the D gene assignment is ambiguous. The sequencing input was peripheral blood mononuclear cells. The encoded CDR3 is CASIKNTEAFF. CDR3 DNA, as far as it was read: TGTGCCAGCATCAAGAACACTGAA.